A selection of T cell receptor beta chains follows, all from one sample in a study of Ad26.COV2.S vaccination and SARS-CoV-2 variants. Sequenced by immunoSEQ multiplex PCR; TCRdb stores in-frame clones only, minus some. The top ten hold around 5.5% of the sample, which has about 320,000 clones, roughly 90% seen once. The sequences come from peripheral blood, collected in a trial of Ad26.COV2.S vaccine versus placebo. The receptors were gathered from a person aged 18-60 years who received the Ad26.COV2.S COVID-19 vaccine or a placebo. Both conserved end residues are part of each CDR3. D genes are given only for firm matches. Clone size is given for some rows only: seen once, a few or many times, or a class if the clone is expanded.

j_call d_call clone_size v_call cdr3_nt cdr3_aa
TRBJ2-1 TRBD2 . TRBV19 TGTGCCAGTAGTCGGACTAGCGGGGCTTCCTACAATGAGCAGTTCTTC CASSRTSGASYNEQFF
TRBJ2-3 . . TRBV7-8 TGTGCCAGCAGCTTAAACAGGGTCCGAACAGATACGCAGTATTTT CASSLNRVRTDTQYF
TRBJ2-4 TRBD2 . TRBV3-1/TRBV3-2 TGTGCCAGCAGACCAACACTAGCGGCCTCGCCCTGGGGAAACATTCAGTACTTC CASRPTLAASPWGNIQYF
TRBJ2-3 . . TRBV21-1 TGTGCCAGCAGCACTACGCAGTATTTT CASSTTQYF
TRBJ2-4 . . TRBV7-3 TGTGCCAGCAGCCTAAATCCGGGGACGGGGAAAAACATTCAGTACTTC CASSLNPGTGKNIQYF
TRBJ1-5 . once TRBV7-9 TGTGCCAGCAGCACCGGGGACACCTTTCATCAGCCCCAGCATTTT CASSTGDTFHQPQHF
TRBJ1-1 . . TRBV6-2/TRBV6-3 TGTGCCAGCAGTTACGGGGTCCCTGAAGCTTTCTTT CASSYGVPEAFF
TRBJ2-7 . once TRBV7-9 TGTGCCAGCAGGACCGGGACCCCGGGCTACGAGCAGTACTTC CASRTGTPGYEQYF
TRBJ2-1 . . TRBV5-1 TGCGCCAGCACAGAAGGGGGATGGAATGAGCAGTTCTTC CASTEGGWNEQFF
TRBJ2-3 TRBD2 . TRBV13 TGTGCCAGCAGCTTACGCGGGGGGACCACAGATACGCAGTATTTT CASSLRGGTTDTQYF
TRBJ1-1 . . TRBV5-1 TGCGCCAGCAGCCGTACGGGTGACACTGAAGCTTTCTTT CASSRTGDTEAFF
TRBJ1-1 . once TRBV6-5 TGTGCCAGCAGTTACTCCGACAGGTTAAGTACTGAAGCTTTCTTT CASSYSDRLSTEAFF
TRBJ2-7 . few TRBV2 TGTGCCAGCAGTGACTTGCTCATAGACGAGCAGTACTTC CASSDLLIDEQYF
TRBJ1-1 . . TRBV5-1 TGCGCCAGCAGCTTGTATGACGATTCGACTGAAGCTTTCTTT CASSLYDDSTEAFF
TRBJ1-4 . once TRBV7-9 TGTGCCAGCAGCTTAGCGGCTTCCATTCTTAGCGAAAAACTGTTTTTT CASSLAASILSEKLFF
TRBJ1-2 . . TRBV11-2 TGTGCCAGCTTGGGGGCGGGGTTTGGCTACACCTTC CASLGAGFGYTF
TRBJ1-2 . . TRBV4-1 TGCGCCAGCAGCCTCGGGACGGGATATGGCTACACCTTC CASSLGTGYGYTF
TRBJ2-1 TRBD2 . TRBV7-9 TGTGCCAGCAGCTTAGTTACGGGAGGGCCGAATGAGCAGTTCTTC CASSLVTGGPNEQFF
TRBJ2-7 TRBD1 once TRBV6-6 TGTGCCAGCAGTCCTCAAAGAAATTGGGACAGGGCCTACGAGCAGTACTTC CASSPQRNWDRAYEQYF
TRBJ2-5 . . TRBV7-2 TGTGCCAGCAGCCGGTACCAAGAGACCCAGTACTTC CASSRYQETQYF
TRBJ1-3 . . TRBV7-3 TGTGCCAGCAGCTTAAGCGGGGACCTAGGGAACACCATATATTTT CASSLSGDLGNTIYF
TRBJ1-2 . . TRBV11-1 TGTGCCAGCAGCTTAGAGGGGACCTATGGCTACACCTTC CASSLEGTYGYTF
TRBJ1-2 TRBD1 . TRBV18 TGTGCCAGCTCATCGTACAGGGGGCTCGACTATGGCTACACCTTC CASSSYRGLDYGYTF
TRBJ1-3 . once TRBV30 TGTGCCTGGAGGAGTTCGGGAAACACCATATATTTT CAWRSSGNTIYF
TRBJ1-1 . . TRBV15 TGTGCCACCAGCAGAGATGAAACCGGCGGTGGAGCTTTCTTT CATSRDETGGGAFF
TRBJ2-5 . . TRBV7-2 TGTGCCAGCAGCGCTACTGCCGGGACGGCCCAGTACTTC CASSATAGTAQYF
TRBJ2-7 TRBD1 . TRBV28 TGTGCCTGCCAAGGGGGCACTTACCTCTCCTACGAGCAGTACTTC CACQGGTYLSYEQYF
TRBJ1-1 . . TRBV4-1 TGCGCCAGCAGCCAAGGGACCCTCTCCTCCGTCCCTGAAGCTTTCTTT CASSQGTLSSVPEAFF
TRBJ1-3 TRBD1 . TRBV28 TGTGCCAGCAGGCAGGGACAGGTTGGAAACACCATATATTTT CASRQGQVGNTIYF
TRBJ1-5 . . TRBV6-5 TGTGCCAGCAGTCCTCGGGGGGCTAGCAATCAGCCCCAGCATTTT CASSPRGASNQPQHF
TRBJ1-2 TRBD1 . TRBV3-1/TRBV3-2 TGTGCCAGCAGCACAGGGGCTCGTGGCTACACCTTC CASSTGARGYTF
TRBJ1-4 . . TRBV28 TGTGCCAGCAGTTTCGGGGGCATCCATATCCTGTTTTTT CASSFGGIHILFF
TRBJ1-5 . . TRBV28 TGTGCCAGCAGTTCCCCCCGGGGTTGGAGCAATCAGCCCCAGCATTTT CASSSPRGWSNQPQHF
TRBJ1-2 TRBD1 . TRBV6-1 TGTGCCAGCAGTGAAGCGGAGGACAGGGTCGGCTATGGCTACACCTTC CASSEAEDRVGYGYTF
TRBJ2-7 . . TRBV19 TGTGCCAGTAGTATGGACGGCTATTCCTACGAGCAGTACTTC CASSMDGYSYEQYF
TRBJ2-3 . . TRBV5-1 TGCGCCAGCAGCTTGGAGGGGGACCACGTTCGAGATACGCAGTATTTT CASSLEGDHVRDTQYF
TRBJ2-1 TRBD2 . TRBV5-1 TGCGCCAGCAGCTCACGGACTAGCGGGGGGGCAAATGAGCAGTTCTTC CASSSRTSGGANEQFF
TRBJ2-1 TRBD2 . TRBV7-2 TGTGCCAGCAGCCCCCTGTGGAGCGGGGGGGCCAATGAGCAGTTCTTC CASSPLWSGGANEQFF
TRBJ1-5 . . TRBV7-8 TGTGCCAGCAGCTTAGCTGTTAATCAGCCCCAGCATTTT CASSLAVNQPQHF
TRBJ1-2 . . TRBV28 TGTGCCAGCAGTTTTCCGGACAGAGGTAATGGCTACACCTTC CASSFPDRGNGYTF
TRBJ2-1 . . TRBV11-3 TGTGCCAGCAGCTTTTCCCGCAATGAGCAGTTCTTC CASSFSRNEQFF
TRBJ1-1 . . TRBV6-2/TRBV6-3 TGTGCCAGCAGCCGGCCCTCATTGTTGGACACTGAAGCTTTCTTT CASSRPSLLDTEAFF
TRBJ2-7 TRBD1 . TRBV9 TGTGCCAGCAGCGTAGATGGGACAGTTAACTACGAGCAGTACTTC CASSVDGTVNYEQYF
TRBJ2-1 TRBD2 . TRBV15 TGTGCCACCAGCAGAGATCCAAGGCCTAGCGGGCCTGAGCAGTTCTTC CATSRDPRPSGPEQFF
TRBJ1-1 TRBD1 . TRBV29-1 TGCAGCGTGGTGGGACAGGAAGCTTTCTTT CSVVGQEAFF
TRBJ1-2 . once TRBV3-1/TRBV3-2 TGTGCCAGCAGCCAGGGAAGGTACGGCTACACCTTC CASSQGRYGYTF
TRBJ1-1 . . TRBV11-3 TGTGCCAGCAGCTCCGGGCATTTTGGGGAAGCTTTCTTT CASSSGHFGEAFF
TRBJ1-4 . . TRBV7-9 TGTGCCAGCAGCTTATCAGGGCTCACTAATGAAAAACTGTTTTTT CASSLSGLTNEKLFF
TRBJ2-3 . . TRBV3-1/TRBV3-2 TGTGCCAGCAGCCAAATGGTCTCGGCCACAGATACGCAGTATTTT CASSQMVSATDTQYF
TRBJ2-2 . . TRBV27 TGTGCCAGCAGTCCCTATGGGATGTGGGGAGACACCGGGGAGCTGTTTTTT CASSPYGMWGDTGELFF
TRBJ2-3 TRBD2 . TRBV13 TGTGCCAGCAGCTTGGGACTAGCGGGCTCTAGCACAGATACGCAGTATTTT CASSLGLAGSSTDTQYF
TRBJ1-1 . . TRBV5-1 TGCGCCAGCAGCTTCTTAGGGATTGGCACCTCGAACACTGAAGCTTTCTTT CASSFLGIGTSNTEAFF
TRBJ2-1 TRBD2 . TRBV19 TGTGCCAGTAGTCCCGTCGGGACTAGCGGGTACAATGAGCAGTTCTTC CASSPVGTSGYNEQFF
TRBJ1-6 . . TRBV12-3/TRBV12-4 TGTGCCGTCTCCATGGGGCGTCGTTCACCCCTCCACTTT CAVSMGRRSPLHF